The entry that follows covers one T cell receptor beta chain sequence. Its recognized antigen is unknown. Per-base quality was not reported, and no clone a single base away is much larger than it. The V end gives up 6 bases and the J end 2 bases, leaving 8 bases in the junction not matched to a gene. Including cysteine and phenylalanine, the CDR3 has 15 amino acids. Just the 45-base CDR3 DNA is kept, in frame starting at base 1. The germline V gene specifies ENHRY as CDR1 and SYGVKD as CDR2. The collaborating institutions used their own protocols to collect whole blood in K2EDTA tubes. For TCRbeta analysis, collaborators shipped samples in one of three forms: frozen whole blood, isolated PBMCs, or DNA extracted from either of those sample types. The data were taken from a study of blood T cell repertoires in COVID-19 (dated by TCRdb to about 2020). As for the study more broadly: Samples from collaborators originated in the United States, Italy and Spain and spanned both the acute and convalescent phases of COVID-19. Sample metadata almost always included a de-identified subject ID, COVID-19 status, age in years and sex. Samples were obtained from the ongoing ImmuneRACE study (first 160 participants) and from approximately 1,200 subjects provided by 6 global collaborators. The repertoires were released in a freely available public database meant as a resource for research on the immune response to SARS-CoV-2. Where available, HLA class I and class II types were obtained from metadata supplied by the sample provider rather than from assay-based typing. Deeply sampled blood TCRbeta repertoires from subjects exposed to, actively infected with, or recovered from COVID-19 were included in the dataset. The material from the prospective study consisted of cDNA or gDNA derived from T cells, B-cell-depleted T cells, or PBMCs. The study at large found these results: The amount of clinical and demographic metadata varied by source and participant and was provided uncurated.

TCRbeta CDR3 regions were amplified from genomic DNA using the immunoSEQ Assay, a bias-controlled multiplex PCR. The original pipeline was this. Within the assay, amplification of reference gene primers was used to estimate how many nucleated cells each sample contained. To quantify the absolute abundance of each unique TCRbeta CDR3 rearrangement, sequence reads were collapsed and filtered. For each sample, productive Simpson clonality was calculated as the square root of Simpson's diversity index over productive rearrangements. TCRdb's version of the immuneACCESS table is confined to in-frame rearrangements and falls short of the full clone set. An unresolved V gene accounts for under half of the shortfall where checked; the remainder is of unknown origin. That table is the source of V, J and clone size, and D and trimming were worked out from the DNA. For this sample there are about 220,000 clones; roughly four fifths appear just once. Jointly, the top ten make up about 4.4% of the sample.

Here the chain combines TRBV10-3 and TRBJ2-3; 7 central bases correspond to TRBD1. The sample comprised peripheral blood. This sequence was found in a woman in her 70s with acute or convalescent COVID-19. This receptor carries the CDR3 CAIRGTAQTTDTQYF. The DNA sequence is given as TGTGCCATCAGGGGGACAGCCCAAACCACAGATACGCAGTATTTT.